This entry features one TCR beta chain sequence. This sample is drawn from a study of blood T cell repertoires in COVID-19. Study-wide background: Specimens from acute and convalescent COVID-19 originated in the United States, Italy and Spain. T cells, B-cell-depleted T cells, or PBMCs supplied cDNA or gDNA.

The CDR3 extends over 15 amino acids. V shed 5 bases and J 3 bases; nucleotides not matched to a gene: 6. Germline lookup yields CDR1 MNHEY and CDR2 SVGEGT. Authors' analysis steps: Amplified reference gene primers provided the basis for estimating nucleated cell counts. The repertoire was sequenced with immunoSEQ multiplex PCR; TCRdb's copy has only in-frame clones and lacks some. The V and J calls and clone size were taken over from that table, and D and trimming were inferred from the DNA. This sample yields about 190,000 clones, of which around 80% are seen a single time; 9.5% to 15% belongs to the top ten.

Source material: peripheral blood. The chain couples TRBV6-2 or TRBV6-3 to TRBJ1-1; 10 bases fit TRBD1. The TCR was taken from a woman in her 50s with acute or convalescent COVID-19. The CDR3 nucleotides read TGTGCCAGCAGTGGTGCCGGGACAGGGGACACTGAAGCTTTCTTT. It codes for CASSGAGTGDTEAFF.